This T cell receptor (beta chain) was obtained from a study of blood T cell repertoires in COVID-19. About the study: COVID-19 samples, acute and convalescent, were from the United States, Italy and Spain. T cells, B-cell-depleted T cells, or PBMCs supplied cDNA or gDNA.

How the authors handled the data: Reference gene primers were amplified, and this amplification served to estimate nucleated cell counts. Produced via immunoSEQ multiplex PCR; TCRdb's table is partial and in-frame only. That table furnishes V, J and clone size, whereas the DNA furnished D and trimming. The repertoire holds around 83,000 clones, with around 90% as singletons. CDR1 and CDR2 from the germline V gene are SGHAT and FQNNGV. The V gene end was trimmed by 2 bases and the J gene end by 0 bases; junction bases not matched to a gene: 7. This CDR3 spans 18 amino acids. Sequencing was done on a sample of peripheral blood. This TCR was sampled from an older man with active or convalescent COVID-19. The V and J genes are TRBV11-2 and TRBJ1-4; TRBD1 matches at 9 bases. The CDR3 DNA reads TGTGCCAGCAGCTTACCGGGACAGGGACCGACAACTAATGAAAAACTGTTTTTT. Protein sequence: CASSLPGQGPTTNEKLFF.